Following are 20 T cell receptor beta chains from one sample sequenced in a study of blood T cell repertoires in COVID-19. TCRdb's copy holds only in-frame clones and misses some; the assay was immunoSEQ multiplex PCR. The sample consists of about 110,000 clones, approximately 90% of them appearing once. The sequenced material came from peripheral blood. These receptors originate from a human donor in a cohort sampled during active COVID-19.

The rearrangement joins TRBV4-3 to TRBJ2-1, with 14 bases that match TRBD2. CDR1 LGHNA and CDR2 YSLEER come from the germline V gene. V lost 4 bases, J lost 9 bases, and 11 bases stayed unmatched. The CDR3 runs to 17 residues. CDR3 amino acids: CASSPARTSGRLPEQFF. In nucleotides, the CDR3 is TGCGCCAGCAGCCCGGCAAGGACTAGCGGGAGGCTTCCTGAGCAGTTCTTC.

V and J are TRBV2 and TRBJ2-5, with 9 bases fitting TRBD2. From germline, CDR1 is SNHLY and CDR2 FYNNEI. V shed 8 bases and J 5 bases; nucleotides not matched to a gene: 18. The CDR3 spans 17 residues. In nucleotides, the CDR3 is TGTGCCAGCTCAGCCCGAAGATCAGCGGGGGGATATGAGACCCAGTACTTC. This gives the protein CASSARRSAGGYETQYF.

The chain has TRBV6-5 and TRBJ2-3; D ambiguous. The CDR3 covers 12 residues. V was pared by 6 bases and J by 6 bases, with 10 bases between. Germline V gene data show CDR1 as MNHEY and CDR2 as SVGAGI. The CDR3 reads CASSPTADTQYF. The CDR3 DNA sequence: TGTGCCAGCAGCCCCACCGCGGATACGCAGTATTTT.

The rearrangement links TRBV4-1 to TRBJ1-2; D is unclear. Germline V CDR1 and CDR2: MGHRA, YSYEKL. V was shortened by 0 bases and J by 6 bases, with 8 bases between the two germline ends. This CDR3 has 13 amino acids. As DNA, the CDR3 is TGCGCCAGCAGCCAAGAATTGGGAGATGGCTACACCTTC. Translation: CASSQELGDGYTF.

This CDR3 is CATTGYGSGNTEAFF. The CDR3 nucleotides are TGTGCCACCACCGGGTACGGTTCCGGGAACACTGAAGCTTTCTTT. The chain is built from TRBV19 and TRBJ1-1; D remains unclear. V was pared by 10 bases and J by 1 base, with 19 bases between. In germline, CDR1 is LNHDA, CDR2 SQIVND (reference sequence). The CDR3 runs to 15 residues.

The rearrangement uses TRBV19 and TRBJ2-3; 9 bases fit TRBD2. Trimming cost V 6 bases and J 0 bases; bases outside gene matches: 7. The CDR3 loop spans 16 amino acids. CDR1 and CDR2 from the germline V gene are LNHDA and SQIVND (reference sequence). CDR3 region: CASSPRTSGSTDTQYF. CDR3 DNA sequence: TGTGCCAGTAGCCCCCGAACTAGCGGGAGCACAGATACGCAGTATTTT.

This clone was counted only a few times. The rearrangement joins TRBV11-2 to TRBJ2-7; 9 bases match TRBD1. The CDR3 sequence is 15 residues long. Germline V gives CDR1 SGHAT, CDR2 FQNNGV. V gave up 4 bases and J gave up 6 bases; unmatched junction bases: 10. CDR3 in amino acids: CASSSVWTGAAEQYF. The CDR3 coding sequence is TGTGCCAGCAGCTCGGTCTGGACAGGGGCCGCCGAGCAGTACTTC.

The rearrangement joins TRBV15 to TRBJ2-5, with D perhaps matching TRBD2 (6 bases). The V and J ends lost 0 bases and 4 bases respectively, with 12 bases between them. There are 15 residues in the CDR3. Germline CDR1 is LNHNV and CDR2 is YYDKDF (reference sequence). The CDR3 DNA reads as TGTGCCACCAGCAGAGATAACCCGGGGGTAGAGACCCAGTACTTC. This codes for CATSRDNPGVETQYF.

This rearrangement joins TRBV7-3 to TRBJ2-2; 8 bases fit TRBD2. Germline CDR1 and CDR2: SGHTA and FQGTGA. Germline trimming cut 4 bases from V and 1 base from J; bases unmatched to any gene: 2. The CDR3 runs 15 residues. In DNA form, the CDR3 reads TGTGCCAGCAGCTCAACTAGCGGGAACACCGGGGAGCTGTTTTTT. It codes for CASSSTSGNTGELFF.

This clone was found once. The chain couples TRBV6-1 to TRBJ2-7; the D gene is possibly TRBD1 (5 bases). V lost 3 bases and J lost 3, with 15 bases in between. The CDR3 totals 15 residues. From germline, CDR1 is MNHNS and CDR2 SASEGT. The CDR3 region is CASSEGQGSVYEQYF. CDR3 in DNA: TGTGCCAGCAGTGAGGGGCAGGGAAGTGTCTACGAGCAGTACTTC.

The chain is built from TRBV5-1 and TRBJ2-7; TRBD2 matches at 7 bases. The V and J ends lost 0 bases and 2 bases, in that order; junction bases with no gene match: 2. This CDR3 has 14 amino acids. Germline values: CDR1 SGHRS, CDR2 YFSETQ. Written as DNA, the CDR3 is TGCGCCAGCAGCTTGGAGCGGGGCACCTACGAGCAGTACTTC. Amino acids: CASSLERGTYEQYF.

The chain links TRBV18 to TRBJ1-3; possibly TRBD1 for D (5 bases). The CDR3 is 15 amino acids. CDR1 is KGHSH, CDR2 LQKENI, per germline. Trimming removed 3 bases from V and 4 bases from J, with 13 bases in between. The CDR3 region has the DNA TGTGCCAGCTCACCCGGGGGGATCTCCGGAAACACCATATATTTT. Translation gives CASSPGGISGNTIYF.

The rearrangement joins TRBV6-5 to TRBJ1-2, with 10 bases lining up with TRBD1. This CDR3 spans 15 amino acids. Trimming cost V 2 bases and J 4 bases; bases outside gene matches: 4. CDR1 is MNHEY and CDR2 is SVGAGI in the germline V gene. CDR3 loop: CASSYRDRGFYGYTF. For the CDR3, the DNA is TGTGCCAGCAGTTACCGGGACAGGGGTTTCTATGGCTACACCTTC.

CDR3 nucleotides: TGTGCCAGCAGTGAACGGACTAGCGGGAGTTCAATCCGGGATACGCAGTATTTT. Translating gives CASSERTSGSSIRDTQYF. This chain uses TRBV2 with TRBJ2-3; 13 bases are a match to TRBD2. In germline, CDR1 is SNHLY, CDR2 FYNNEI. The ends lost 2 bases at V and 6 bases at J; junction bases unmatched: 11. The CDR3 is made up of 18 amino acids.

The V call is TRBV13, the J call TRBJ2-1, with 8 bases fitting TRBD2. Losses at the gene ends were 1 base for V and 2 bases for J; bases not matched to a gene: 4. From germline, CDR1 is PRHDT and CDR2 FYEKMQ (reference sequence). CDR3 length: 16 amino acids. CDR3 in DNA: TGTGCCAGCAGCTTAGATCTGCGGGGGGCCTACAATGAGCAGTTCTTC. This codes for CASSLDLRGAYNEQFF.

This clone was found a few times. The chain employs TRBV4-1 and TRBJ1-5, with 9 bases fitting TRBD1. Germline-derived CDR1 and CDR2 are MGHRA and YSYEKL. The trim removed 4 bases at V and 3 bases at J, leaving 19 bases unmatched. This CDR3 has 20 residues. The CDR3 DNA follows: TGCGCCAGCAGCCTCACGCCTCGGGCCCGGGACAGGGAAATCAATCAGCCCCAGCATTTT. Residues: CASSLTPRARDREINQPQHF.

The chain couples TRBV6-5 to TRBJ1-2; 10 bases are a match to TRBD1. V shed 6 bases and J 5 bases; nucleotides not matched to a gene: 9. This CDR3 spans 15 amino acids. Germline CDR1 and CDR2: MNHEY and SVGAGI. CDR3 sequence (DNA): TGTGCCAGCAGCAATCGGGACAGGGGAGAGTATGGCTACACCTTC. The encoded protein is CASSNRDRGEYGYTF.

The chain combines TRBV5-6 with TRBJ2-2; tentative D call: TRBD2 (5 bases). CDR3 length: 13 amino acids. The germline CDR1 and CDR2 sequences are SGHDT and YYEEEE. V lost 4 bases to trimming and J lost 8 bases, with 12 bases between them. The CDR3 reads CASSRGGPGELFF. In nucleotides, the CDR3 is TGTGCCAGCAGCCGAGGAGGTCCGGGGGAGCTGTTTTTT.

This chain connects TRBV5-1 to TRBJ1-2; TRBD1 agrees at 8 bases. The CDR3 consists of 14 residues. Losses at the gene ends were 3 bases for V and 2 bases for J; bases not matched to a gene: 3. CDR1 SGHRS and CDR2 YFSETQ come from the germline V gene. CDR3: CASSSRTGNYGYTF. The DNA of the CDR3 is TGCGCCAGCAGCTCCCGGACAGGGAACTATGGCTACACCTTC. Variable domain in full (rest from reference TRBV5-1 and TRBJ1-2): KAGVTQTPRYLIKTRGQQVTLSCSPISGHRSVSWYQQTPGQGLQFLFEYFSETQRNKGNFPGRFSGRQFSNSRSEMNVSTLELGDSALYLCASSSRTGNYGYTFGSGTRLTVV.

The V and J genes are TRBV23-1 and TRBJ1-2; D perhaps matches TRBD1 (5 bases). TRBV23-1 is treated as an ORF (open reading frame) with a function not yet certain. Trimming took off 1 base at V and 6 bases at J, with 9 bases between the two ends. There are 13 residues in the CDR3. CDR3: CASSQYRTHGYTF. In DNA, the CDR3 is TGCGCCAGCAGTCAATACAGGACACATGGCTACACCTTC.